The sequence of this T cell receptor (beta chain) was determined in a study of identical twins. This clonotype was detected a few times. This CDR3 has 15 residues. Trimming cost V 1 base and J 2 bases, with 12 bases left between them. Germline CDR1 is SNHLY and CDR2 is FYNNEI. From the 5' RACE reads, TCRdb called clonotypes with MiXCR, one entry per CDR3 protein. The sample carries about 530,000 distinct CDR3 sequences, approximately 20% recorded once. These data also formed part of another study, on yellow fever vaccine responses in identical twins.

The source of this sequence is a woman aged 18-29 years in good health. Sample: CD4+ T cells sorted from blood. This chain uses TRBV2 with TRBJ2-7; D might be TRBD1 or TRBD2, each matching 5 bases. Written as DNA, the CDR3 is TGTGCCAGCAGTGAAGAGGGGACGGAAACCTACGAGCAGTACTTC. Amino acids: CASSEEGTETYEQYF.